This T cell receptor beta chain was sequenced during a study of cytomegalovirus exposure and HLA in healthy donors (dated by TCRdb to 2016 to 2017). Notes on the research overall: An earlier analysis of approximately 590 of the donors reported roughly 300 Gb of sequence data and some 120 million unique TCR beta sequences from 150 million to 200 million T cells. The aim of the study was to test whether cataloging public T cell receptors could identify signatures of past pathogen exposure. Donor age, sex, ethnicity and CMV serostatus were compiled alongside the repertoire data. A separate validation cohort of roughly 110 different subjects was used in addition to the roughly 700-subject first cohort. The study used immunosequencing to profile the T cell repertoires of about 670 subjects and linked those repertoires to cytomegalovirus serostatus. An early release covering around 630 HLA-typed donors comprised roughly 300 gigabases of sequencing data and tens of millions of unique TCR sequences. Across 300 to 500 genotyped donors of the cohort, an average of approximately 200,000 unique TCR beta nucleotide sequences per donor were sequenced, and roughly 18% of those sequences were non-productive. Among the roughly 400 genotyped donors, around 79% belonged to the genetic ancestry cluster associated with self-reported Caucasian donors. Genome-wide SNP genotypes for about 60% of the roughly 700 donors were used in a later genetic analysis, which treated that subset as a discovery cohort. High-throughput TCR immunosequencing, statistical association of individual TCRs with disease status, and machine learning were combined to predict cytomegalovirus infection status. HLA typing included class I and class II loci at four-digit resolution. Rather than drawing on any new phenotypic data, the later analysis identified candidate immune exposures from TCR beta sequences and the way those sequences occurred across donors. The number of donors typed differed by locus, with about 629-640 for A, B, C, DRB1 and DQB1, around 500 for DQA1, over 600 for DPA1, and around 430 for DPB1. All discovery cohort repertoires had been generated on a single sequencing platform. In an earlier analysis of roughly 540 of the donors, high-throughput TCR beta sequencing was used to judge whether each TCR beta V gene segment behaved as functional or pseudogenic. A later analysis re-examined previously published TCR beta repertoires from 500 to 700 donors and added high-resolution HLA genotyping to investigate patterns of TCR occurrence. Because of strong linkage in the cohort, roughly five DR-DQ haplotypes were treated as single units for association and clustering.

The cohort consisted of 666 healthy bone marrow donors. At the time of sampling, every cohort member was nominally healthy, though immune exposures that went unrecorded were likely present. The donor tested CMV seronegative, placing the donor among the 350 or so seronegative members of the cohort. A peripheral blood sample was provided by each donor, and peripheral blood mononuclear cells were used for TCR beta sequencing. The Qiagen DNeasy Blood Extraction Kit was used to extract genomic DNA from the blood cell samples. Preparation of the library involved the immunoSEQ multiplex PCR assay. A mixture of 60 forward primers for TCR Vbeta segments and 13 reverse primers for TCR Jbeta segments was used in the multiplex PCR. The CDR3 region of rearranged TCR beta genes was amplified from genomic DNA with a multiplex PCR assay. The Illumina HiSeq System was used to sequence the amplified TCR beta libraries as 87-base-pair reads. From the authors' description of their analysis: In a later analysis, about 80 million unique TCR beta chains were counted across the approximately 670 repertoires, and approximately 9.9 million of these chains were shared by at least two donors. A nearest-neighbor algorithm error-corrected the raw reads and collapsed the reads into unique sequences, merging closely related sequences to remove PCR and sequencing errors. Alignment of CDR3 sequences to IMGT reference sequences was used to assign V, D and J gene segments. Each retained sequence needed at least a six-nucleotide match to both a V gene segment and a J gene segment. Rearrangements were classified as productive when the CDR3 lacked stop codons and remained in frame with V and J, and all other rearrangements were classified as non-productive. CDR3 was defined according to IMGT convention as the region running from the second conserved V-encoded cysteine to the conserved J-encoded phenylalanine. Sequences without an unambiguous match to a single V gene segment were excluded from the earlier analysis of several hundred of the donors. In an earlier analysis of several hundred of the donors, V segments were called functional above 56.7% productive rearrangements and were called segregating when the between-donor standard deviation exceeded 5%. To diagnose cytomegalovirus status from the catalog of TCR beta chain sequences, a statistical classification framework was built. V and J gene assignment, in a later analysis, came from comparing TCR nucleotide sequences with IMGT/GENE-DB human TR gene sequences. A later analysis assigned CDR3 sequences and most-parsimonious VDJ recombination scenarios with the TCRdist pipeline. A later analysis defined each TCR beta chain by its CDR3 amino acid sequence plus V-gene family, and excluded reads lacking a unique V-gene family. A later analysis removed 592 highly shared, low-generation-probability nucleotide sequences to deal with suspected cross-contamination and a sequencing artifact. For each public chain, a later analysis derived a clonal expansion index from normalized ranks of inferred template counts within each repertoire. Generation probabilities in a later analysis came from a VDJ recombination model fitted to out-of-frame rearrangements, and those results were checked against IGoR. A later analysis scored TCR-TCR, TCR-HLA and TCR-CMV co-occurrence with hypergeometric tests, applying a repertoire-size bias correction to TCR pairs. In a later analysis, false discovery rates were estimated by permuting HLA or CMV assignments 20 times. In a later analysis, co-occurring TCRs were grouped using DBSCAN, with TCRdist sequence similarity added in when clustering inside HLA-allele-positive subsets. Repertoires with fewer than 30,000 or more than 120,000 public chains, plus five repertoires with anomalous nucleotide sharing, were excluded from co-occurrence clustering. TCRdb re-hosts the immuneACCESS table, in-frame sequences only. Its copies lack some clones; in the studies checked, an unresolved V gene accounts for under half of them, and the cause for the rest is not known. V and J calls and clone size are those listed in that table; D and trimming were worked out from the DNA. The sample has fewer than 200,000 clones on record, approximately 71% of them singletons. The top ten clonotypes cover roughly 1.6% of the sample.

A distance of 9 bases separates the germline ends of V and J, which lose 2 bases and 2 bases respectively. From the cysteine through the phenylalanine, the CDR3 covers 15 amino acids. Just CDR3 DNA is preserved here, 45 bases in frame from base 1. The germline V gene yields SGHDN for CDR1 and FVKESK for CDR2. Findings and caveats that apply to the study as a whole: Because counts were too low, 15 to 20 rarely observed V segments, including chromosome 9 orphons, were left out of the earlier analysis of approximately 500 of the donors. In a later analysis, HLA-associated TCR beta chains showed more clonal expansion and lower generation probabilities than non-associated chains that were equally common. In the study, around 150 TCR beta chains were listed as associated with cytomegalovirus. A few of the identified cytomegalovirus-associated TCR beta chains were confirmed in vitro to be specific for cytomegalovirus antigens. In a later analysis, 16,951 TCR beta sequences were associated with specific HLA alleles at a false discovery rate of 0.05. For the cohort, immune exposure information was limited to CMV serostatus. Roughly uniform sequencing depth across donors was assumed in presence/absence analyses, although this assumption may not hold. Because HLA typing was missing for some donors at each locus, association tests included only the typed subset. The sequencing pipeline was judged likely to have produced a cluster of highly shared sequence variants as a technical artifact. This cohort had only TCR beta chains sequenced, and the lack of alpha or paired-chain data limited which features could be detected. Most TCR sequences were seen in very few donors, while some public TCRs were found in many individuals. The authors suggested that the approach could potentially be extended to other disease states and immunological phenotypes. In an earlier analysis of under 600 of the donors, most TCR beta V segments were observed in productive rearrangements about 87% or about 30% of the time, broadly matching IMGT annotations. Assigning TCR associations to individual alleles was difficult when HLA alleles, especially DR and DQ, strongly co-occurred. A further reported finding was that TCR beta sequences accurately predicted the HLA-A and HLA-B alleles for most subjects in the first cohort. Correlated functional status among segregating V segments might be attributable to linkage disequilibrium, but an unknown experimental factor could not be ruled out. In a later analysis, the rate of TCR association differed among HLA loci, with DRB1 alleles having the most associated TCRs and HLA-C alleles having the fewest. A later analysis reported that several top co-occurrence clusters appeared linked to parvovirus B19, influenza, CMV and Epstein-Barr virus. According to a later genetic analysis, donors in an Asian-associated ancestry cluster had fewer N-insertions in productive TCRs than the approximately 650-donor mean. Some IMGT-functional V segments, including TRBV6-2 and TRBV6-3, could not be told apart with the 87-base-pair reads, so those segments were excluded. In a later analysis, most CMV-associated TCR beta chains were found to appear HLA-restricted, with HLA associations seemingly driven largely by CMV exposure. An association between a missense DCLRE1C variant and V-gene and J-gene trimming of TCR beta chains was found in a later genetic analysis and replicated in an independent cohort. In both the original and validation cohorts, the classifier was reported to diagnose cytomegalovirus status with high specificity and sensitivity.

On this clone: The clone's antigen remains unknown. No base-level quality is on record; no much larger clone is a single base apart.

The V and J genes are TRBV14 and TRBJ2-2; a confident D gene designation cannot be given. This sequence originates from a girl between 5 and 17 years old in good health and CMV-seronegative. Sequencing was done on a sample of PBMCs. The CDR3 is CASSQLISNTGELFF. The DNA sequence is TGTGCCAGCAGCCAACTGATCAGTAACACCGGGGAGCTGTTTTTT.